This T cell receptor beta chain derives from a study of human T cells and chemical hapten exposure. Study overall: Mostly female patients had alopecia areata, totalis or universalis. Study-level results: PT1 expanded TCR counts correlated positively with patch test score.

TCRdb analysed the RACE reads with MiXCR anew, one entry per CDR3 protein. Of 180,000 or so distinct CDR3 sequences in the sample, 20% to 25% were seen once. Time point specified: patch test 1, 2 weeks after DPC sensitization. Described treatment: therapeutic diphenylcyclopropenone sensitization with weekly scalp DPC. The CDR3 spans 17 residues. V shed 0 bases, J shed 5 bases, and the junction held 13 bases outside the gene matches. Per germline, CDR1 DFQATT and CDR2 SNEGSKA (reference sequence). Comment on this clonotype: The antigen is not known.

This clonotype originated in a woman in her forties or fifties with alopecia areata. Some clones in this sample may be carry-over from other donors' samples. V and J are TRBV20-1 and TRBJ2-5; 9 bases align to TRBD1. The material was whole blood, obtained in connection with sensitization to the hapten diphenylcyclopropenone (DPC). The CDR3 bases are TGCAGTGCTAGAGAAGGGAACTATAGGGACAGGGAGGAGACCCAGTACTTC. Translation: CSAREGNYRDREETQYF.